This TCR beta chain was captured by sequencing in a study of cytomegalovirus exposure and HLA in healthy donors (TCRdb year 2017). As for the study more broadly: An earlier analysis of 587 of the donors reported approximately 300 Gb of sequence data and about 120 million unique TCR beta sequences obtained from approximately 180 million T cells. An early release that covered around 590 HLA-typed donors contained about 300 gigabases of sequencing data and tens of millions of unique TCR sequences. Of the 398 genotyped donors, roughly 85% fell in the genetic ancestry cluster associated with self-reported Caucasian donors. The study was designed to test whether signatures of past pathogen exposure could be identified by cataloging public T cell receptors. The T cell repertoires of under 700 subjects were profiled by immunosequencing and related to cytomegalovirus serostatus. Besides the first cohort of hundreds of subjects, a separate validation cohort made up of some 110 different subjects was used. High-throughput TCR immunosequencing, statistical association of individual TCRs with disease status, and machine learning were combined to predict cytomegalovirus infection status. In a later analysis, previously published TCR beta repertoires from some 640 donors were re-analyzed and high-resolution HLA genotyping was added so that TCR occurrence patterns could be studied. In the later analysis, no new phenotypic data were used to find candidate immune exposures; instead, reliance was placed on TCR beta sequences and their occurrence across donors. An earlier analysis of some 600 of the donors applied high-throughput TCR beta sequencing to assess whether each TCR beta V gene segment acted as functional or pseudogenic. Donor age, sex, ethnicity and CMV serostatus were compiled together with the repertoire data. A later genetic analysis took genome-wide SNP genotypes for about three fifths of the 666 donors and used that subset as a discovery cohort. All discovery cohort repertoires had been generated on a single sequencing platform. HLA typing covered class I and class II loci at four-digit resolution. The number of donors typed differed by locus, with 629-630 for A, B, C, DRB1 and DQB1, around 520 for DQA1, 600 to 610 for DPA1, and 472 for DPB1. Because of strong linkage in the cohort, five DR-DQ haplotypes were treated as single units for association and clustering. Among approximately 370 genotyped donors of the cohort, an average of approximately 220,000 unique TCR beta nucleotide sequences was sequenced per donor, of which about 20% were non-productive. Study-wide conclusions, independent of this receptor: A group of highly shared sequence variants was considered likely to be a technical artifact of the sequencing pipeline. When HLA alleles, especially DR and DQ, strongly co-occurred, attributing TCR associations to individual alleles was difficult. A later genetic analysis reported fewer N-insertions in productive TCRs among donors in an Asian-associated ancestry cluster than the roughly 700-donor mean. According to a later analysis, TCR association rates differed among HLA loci, with DRB1 alleles showing the most associated TCRs and HLA-C alleles showing the fewest. Specific HLA alleles were associated with 15,000 to 20,000 TCR beta sequences at a false discovery rate of 0.05 in a later analysis. Across donors, most TCR sequences were observed very rarely, whereas some public TCRs were present in many individuals. A later analysis reported that several top co-occurrence clusters appeared linked to parvovirus B19, influenza, CMV and Epstein-Barr virus. Because counts were too low, approximately 18 rarely observed V segments, including chromosome 9 orphons, were excluded from the earlier analysis of around 640 of the donors. Cytomegalovirus status was reported to be diagnosed by the classifier with high specificity and sensitivity in both the original and validation cohorts. HLA typing was unavailable for some donors at each locus, so association tests used only the typed subset. The study listed approximately 150 TCR beta chains as associated with cytomegalovirus. An earlier analysis of several hundred of the donors showed that most TCR beta V segments appeared in productive rearrangements either about 87% or about 30% of the time, which broadly matched IMGT annotations. A further reported finding was that TCR beta sequences accurately predicted the HLA-A and HLA-B alleles for most subjects in the first cohort. A later genetic analysis associated a missense DCLRE1C variant with V-gene and J-gene trimming of TCR beta chains, and an independent cohort replicated the association. According to a later analysis, most CMV-associated TCR beta chains appeared to be HLA-restricted, and the HLA associations seemed to be driven largely by CMV exposure. Some IMGT-functional V segments, including TRBV6-2 and TRBV6-3, could not be distinguished by the 87-base-pair reads and were therefore excluded. Compared with equally common non-associated chains, HLA-associated TCR beta chains in a later analysis were more clonally expanded and had lower generation probabilities. Correlated functional status among segregating V segments might be attributable to linkage disequilibrium, but an unknown experimental factor could not be ruled out. Only TCR beta chains were sequenced in this cohort, and the absence of alpha or paired-chain data limited detectable features. CMV serostatus was the only immune exposure information available for the cohort. Presence/absence analyses assumed roughly uniform sequencing depth across donors, an assumption that may not hold. The authors suggested that the approach could potentially be generalized to other disease states and immunological phenotypes. In vitro tests confirmed that a few of the cytomegalovirus-associated TCR beta chains recognize cytomegalovirus antigens.

There are 16 amino acids in the CDR3, from cysteine to phenylalanine inclusive. The read is trimmed to its CDR3 DNA, 48 bases read in frame from base 1. CDR1 and CDR2 were assigned from the germline V gene as SNHLY and FYNNEI. The junction shows trimming of 1 base on V and 1 base on J, and the gene matches do not reach 4 bases of it. The method behind the library was the immunoSEQ multiplex PCR assay. The multiplex PCR relied on a mix of 60 forward primers for TCR Vbeta segments and 13 reverse primers for TCR Jbeta segments. A multiplex PCR assay on genomic DNA amplified the CDR3 region of rearranged TCR beta genes. The Illumina HiSeq System was used to sequence the amplified TCR beta libraries as 87-base-pair reads. For the original study's pipeline: In a later analysis, about 80 million unique TCR beta chains were counted across the 690 or so repertoires, and around 10 million of these chains were shared by at least two donors. Raw reads were error-corrected and collapsed into unique sequences with a nearest-neighbor algorithm that merged closely related sequences to remove PCR and sequencing errors. CDR3 sequences were aligned to IMGT reference sequences to assign V, D and J gene segments. For a sequence to be retained, a match of at least six nucleotides to both a V gene segment and a J gene segment was required. A rearrangement was called productive if the CDR3 had no stop codons and remained in frame with V and J, and every other rearrangement was called non-productive. CDR3 was defined by IMGT convention, running from the second conserved V-encoded cysteine to the conserved J-encoded phenylalanine. In an earlier analysis of around 600 of the donors, sequences lacking an unambiguous match to a single V gene segment were excluded. In an earlier analysis of several hundred of the donors, V segments were called functional above 56.7% productive rearrangements and were called segregating when the between-donor standard deviation exceeded 5%. A statistical classification framework was built to diagnose cytomegalovirus status from the catalog of TCR beta chain sequences. V and J gene assignment, in a later analysis, came from comparing TCR nucleotide sequences with IMGT/GENE-DB human TR gene sequences. A later analysis assigned CDR3 sequences and most-parsimonious VDJ recombination scenarios with the TCRdist pipeline. A later analysis defined each TCR beta chain by its CDR3 amino acid sequence plus V-gene family, and excluded reads lacking a unique V-gene family. A later analysis removed 592 highly shared, low-generation-probability nucleotide sequences to deal with suspected cross-contamination and a sequencing artifact. For each public chain, a later analysis derived a clonal expansion index from normalized ranks of inferred template counts within each repertoire. In a later analysis, generation probabilities were computed with a VDJ recombination model fitted to out-of-frame rearrangements, and the resulting probabilities were checked against IGoR. In a later analysis, TCR-TCR, TCR-HLA and TCR-CMV co-occurrence was scored with hypergeometric tests, and a repertoire-size bias correction was applied to TCR pairs. False discovery rates were estimated in a later analysis by permuting HLA or CMV assignments 20 times. In a later analysis, co-occurring TCRs were grouped using DBSCAN, and TCRdist sequence similarity was added for clustering within HLA-allele-positive subsets. Repertoires with fewer than 30,000 or more than 120,000 public chains, plus five repertoires with anomalous nucleotide sharing, were excluded from co-occurrence clustering. Entries here come from immuneACCESS through TCRdb and include only in-frame sequences with V and J called. Some clones fail to appear in such tables; in the studies checked, an unresolved V gene covers under half of the shortfall, and the cause of the remainder is unknown. V and J calls and clone size are as listed in that table; D and trimming were resolved from the DNA. This sample lists 150,000 to 200,000 clones; roughly 80% were detected once. Of the sample, more than 6% falls within the top ten clones.

The cohort was made up of 500 to 850 healthy bone marrow donors. At the time of sampling, every cohort member was nominally healthy, though immune exposures that went unrecorded were likely present. The donor tested CMV seropositive, placing the donor among the roughly 300 seropositive members of the cohort. A peripheral blood sample was provided by each donor, and peripheral blood mononuclear cells were used for TCR beta sequencing. Genomic DNA extraction from the blood cell samples was performed with the Qiagen DNeasy Blood Extraction Kit. Of note for this clone: There is no known antigen for this receptor. Per-base qualities were not stored, and no clone one base away is much larger. Other DNA sequences from this sample encode an identical CDR3 as well.

This receptor was obtained from a man in his forties in good health and CMV-seropositive. Sequenced input: PBMCs. This chain is built from TRBV2 and TRBJ1-3; 7 middle bases align to TRBD1. The nucleotides read TGTGCCAGCAGTGAAGACAGGGGTTCTTCTGGAAACACCATATATTTT. This sequence encodes CASSEDRGSSGNTIYF.